This T cell receptor beta chain emerged from a study of a mutant IDH1 vaccine in newly diagnosed glioma. Study-wide background: Antecedent treatment encompassed radiotherapy, temozolomide, or their combination; the majority received both.

Assay used: immunoSEQ multiplex PCR; TCRdb lists only in-frame clones, some missing. In the table there are tens of thousands of clones, 93% of which are singletons. This CDR3 comprises 15 residues. V shed 0 bases and J 3 bases; nucleotides not matched to a gene: 5. Germline V gene sequence: CDR1 MNHEY, CDR2 SVGAGI. Noted time point: baseline, week 1 (first vaccination visit). Stated treatment: pre-vaccination baseline after standard-of-care therapy. Each astrocytoma in the donors was new, WHO grade 3 or 4, IDH1-mutant and ATRX-lost. J is TRBJ2-7 and V is TRBV6-5; 7 nucleotides match TRBD2. This sequence was found in a man aged 40-50 years with glioma. Specimen: PBMCs, collected from a glioma patient treated with radiotherapy, temozolomide or both. The chain's CDR3 is CASSYSSSGNYEQYF. For the CDR3, the DNA is TGTGCCAGCAGTTACTCGTCTAGCGGAAACTACGAGCAGTACTTC.